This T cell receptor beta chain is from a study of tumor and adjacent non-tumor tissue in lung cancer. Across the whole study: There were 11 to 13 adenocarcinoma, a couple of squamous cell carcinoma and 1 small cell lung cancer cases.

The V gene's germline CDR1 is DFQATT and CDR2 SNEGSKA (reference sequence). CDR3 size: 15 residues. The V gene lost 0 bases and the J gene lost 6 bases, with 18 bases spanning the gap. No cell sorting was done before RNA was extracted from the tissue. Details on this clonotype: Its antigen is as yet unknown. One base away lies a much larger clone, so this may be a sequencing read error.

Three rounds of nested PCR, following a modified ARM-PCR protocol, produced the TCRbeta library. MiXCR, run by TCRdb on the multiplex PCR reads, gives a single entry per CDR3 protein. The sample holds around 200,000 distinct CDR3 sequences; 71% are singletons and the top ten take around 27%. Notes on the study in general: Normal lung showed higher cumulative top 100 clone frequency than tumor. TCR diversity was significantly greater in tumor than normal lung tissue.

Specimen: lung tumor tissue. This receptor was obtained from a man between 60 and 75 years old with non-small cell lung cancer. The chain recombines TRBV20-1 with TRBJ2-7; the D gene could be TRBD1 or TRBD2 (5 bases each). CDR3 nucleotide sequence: TGCAGTGCTAGAGATTTTAAATTAGGTGGGGGCGAGCAGTACTTC. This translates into CSARDFKLGGGEQYF.